This TCR beta chain was sequenced in a study of cytomegalovirus exposure and HLA in healthy donors. 13 Jbeta primers and 60 Vbeta primers were used for the PCR. The assay was immunoSEQ multiplex PCR, and TCRdb's table has in-frame clones only and misses some. The sample lists approximately 190,000 clones, about 84% occurring once. CDR1 and CDR2 (germline): LGHNA, YNFKEQ. This CDR3 has 20 residues. V lost 0 bases to trimming and J lost 5 bases; unmatched junction nucleotides: 12. Sequenced material: PBMCs. The V and J genes are TRBV4-2 and TRBJ2-2, with 13 nucleotides matching TRBD2. This receptor was taken from a man aged 50 or older in good health and CMV-seronegative. CDR3 residues: CASSQDTLTSGGAGTGELFF. The CDR3 bases are TGTGCCAGCAGCCAAGATACCCTTACTAGCGGGGGGGCGGGAACCGGGGAGCTGTTTTTT.